The source of this T cell receptor (beta chain) is a study of T-cell memory formation after mild COVID-19. Looking at the study overall: TCR clusters were mostly confined to one donor each.

The germline V and J ends were trimmed by 1 base and 3 bases, with 6 bases remaining between them. CDR1 is LGHDT, CDR2 YNNKEL, per germline (reference sequence). The CDR3 is 13 amino acids. Regarding the study as a whole: Pre-infection memory harbored some responding clones, suggesting cross-reactive memory joined.

In this sample, this clonotype turned up many times. As yet, its antigen is unknown. TCRdb reprocessed the 5' RACE reads via MiXCR and lists one record per CDR3 protein. The table includes 350,000 or so distinct CDR3 sequences, 10% to 15% detected once. This chain uses TRBV3-1 with TRBJ1-1; no firm D call. This TCR was recovered from a man in his late teens or twenties who had mild COVID-19 (a few samples of this study predate the infection). Cell type and time point are not known. Sequencing was performed on PBMCs or a T cell subset sorted from them (not recorded which). CDR3 nucleotide sequence: TGTGCCAGCAGCCAAGTTGGTTACACTGAAGCTTTCTTT. Protein product: CASSQVGYTEAFF. Full variable domain (outside the CDR3, taken from reference TRBV3-1 and TRBJ1-1): DTAVSQTPKYLVTQMGNDKSIKCEQNLGHDTMYWYKQDSKKFLKIMFSYNNKELIINETVPNRFSPKSPDKAHLNLHINSLELGDSAVYFCASSQVGYTEAFFGQGTRLTVV.